A single sample gave rise to the 17 T cell receptor beta chains below, sequenced in a study of molecular identifiers for immune sequencing clone quantification. One entry per CDR3 protein results from TCRdb running MiXCR on the PCR reads. The sample records 400,000 to 600,000 distinct CDR3 sequences, around 23% being singletons. Sequences were obtained from naive CD8+ T cells from blood, with Jurkat cell RNA spiked in. Subset in this sample: FACS-sorted CD8+CD4-CCR7+CD45RA+ naive T cells. These receptors originate from a human donor in good health. Some libraries in this study had Jurkat cell RNA spiked in.

This clonotype was counted many times. The chain recombines TRBV7-2 with TRBJ2-7, with D unresolved. Germline values: CDR1 SGHTA, CDR2 FQGNSA. The CDR3 is 13 residues long. Trimming pared 2 bases from V and 7 bases from J, leaving 12 bases between. The CDR3 here is CASSLPPRSEQYF. CDR3 sequence (DNA): TGTGCCAGCAGCTTACCCCCCCGATCTGAGCAGTACTTC.

This clonotype turned up a few times. V is TRBV28 and J is TRBJ2-7, with D possibly matching TRBD2 (9 bases). The germline V gene has CDR1 MDHEN and CDR2 SYDVKM. This CDR3 spans 20 amino acids. V dropped 5 bases and J dropped 7 bases, with 36 bases sitting between them. CDR3 amino acids: CASSTDRGIGGRAVVGEQYF. The CDR3 DNA follows: TGTGCCAGCAGTACAGACAGGGGTATTGGCGGGAGGGCCGTCGTCGGGGAGCAGTACTTC.

The V call is TRBV7-2, the J call TRBJ1-2; no definite D call. CDR1 SGHTA and CDR2 FQGNSA come from the germline V gene. V lost 5 bases and J 4 bases, leaving 17 bases between the germline ends. The length of the CDR3 is 15 residues. Here the CDR3 DNA reads TGTGCCAGCAGCCCCGCGCTGATGGGTGGCTATGGCTACACCTTC. Protein sequence: CASSPALMGGYGYTF.

CDR3 sequence (DNA): TGTGCCAGCAACCTGGGACAGGGGATGAACACTGAAGCTTTCTTT. This encodes CASNLGQGMNTEAFF. The chain recombines TRBV7-3 with TRBJ1-1; 10 positions agree with TRBD1. Trimming removed 7 bases from V and 0 bases from J; junction bases left unmatched: 5. From germline, CDR1 is SGHTA and CDR2 FQGTGA. The CDR3 covers 15 residues.

The J gene is TRBJ1-1, the V gene TRBV19, with D possibly being TRBD1 (6 bases). The CDR3 loop spans 14 amino acids. The V gene lost 6 bases and the J gene lost 6 bases, with 17 bases spanning the gap. Per the germline V gene, CDR1 is LNHDA and CDR2 is SQIVND (reference sequence). The CDR3 loop is CASSSLTGYSEAFF. The CDR3 DNA reads as TGTGCCAGTAGCTCCCTCACAGGGTATTCTGAAGCTTTCTTT.

This clonotype was seen repeatedly, ten times or more. This chain connects TRBV29-1 to TRBJ2-7; no clear D. V was shortened by 3 bases and J by 2 bases, with 14 bases between the two germline ends. Germline assignment: CDR1 SQVTM and CDR2 ANQGSEA. The CDR3 length is 14 residues. CDR3 sequence: CSVEPKGRPYEQYF. DNA for the CDR3: TGCAGCGTTGAGCCAAAGGGCCGACCCTACGAGCAGTACTTC.

There are many counts of this clonotype. The J gene is TRBJ1-1, the V gene TRBV9; D is perhaps TRBD1 (5 bases). Trimming took 1 base from V and 4 from J, leaving 8 bases between them. The CDR3 loop spans 13 amino acids. CDR1 is SGDLS, CDR2 YYNGEE, per germline. CDR3 region: CASSVSGGTEAFF. The CDR3 region has the DNA TGTGCCAGCAGCGTATCCGGGGGCACTGAAGCTTTCTTT.

Note on this clonotype: A much larger clone lies a single base off, so this may be a read error. The chain recombines TRBV7-6 with TRBJ2-5; D is possibly TRBD1 or TRBD2 (5 bases each). The CDR3 loop spans 15 amino acids. The V end was cut by 8 bases, the J end by 1 base, with 17 bases between. Germline CDR1 and CDR2: SGHVS and FNYEAQ. The CDR3, as DNA: TGTGCCAGCTGCCCGGGGCGGCCACCCCAAGAGACCCAGTACTTC. Encoded protein: CASCPGRPPQETQYF.

The rearrangement joins TRBV24-1 to TRBJ1-1; D remains unclear. CDR3 length equals 15 residues. Germline CDR1 reads KGHDR; CDR2 reads SFDVKD. The germline V and J ends were trimmed by 6 bases and 6 bases, with 19 bases remaining between them. The CDR3 DNA follows: TGTGCCACCAGTATTAGCAGGCGTGTAAACGCTGAAGCTTTCTTT. Translation gives CATSISRRVNAEAFF.

As for this clonotype: A read error may be the cause here, since a much bigger clone is one base away. The chain recombines TRBV3-1 with TRBJ2-3; 8 nucleotides match TRBD2. V shed 1 base and J 1 base; nucleotides not matched to a gene: 7. The CDR3 runs to 17 residues. The germline V gene has CDR1 LGHDT and CDR2 YNNKEL (reference sequence). The CDR3 DNA is TGTGCCAGCAGCCAAGCCTCGAAACTAGCGGGCACAGATACGCAGTATTTT. Encoded protein: CASSQASKLAGTDTQYF.

In its sample, this clonotype was seen many times. The chain combines TRBV29-1 with TRBJ2-3; possible D gene TRBD1, 6 bases. With 3 bases removed from V and 7 bases from J, the gap between germline ends came to 17 bases. This CDR3 spans 14 amino acids. CDR1 is SQVTM, CDR2 ANQGSEA, per germline. In DNA form, the CDR3 reads TGCAGCGTTGAGGGTTACAGGGACCTGAATACGCAGTATTTT. It yields the protein CSVEGYRDLNTQYF.

This clonotype was counted many times. V usage is TRBV29-1 and J usage is TRBJ2-7; the match to TRBD1 covers 8 bases. The CDR3 extends over 14 amino acids. The V gene end was trimmed by 3 bases and the J gene end by 4 bases; junction bases not matched to a gene: 8. Per the germline V gene, CDR1 is SQVTM and CDR2 is ANQGSEA. CDR3 in DNA: TGCAGCGTTGATACACCGGGACAGGAGTACGAGCAGTACTTC. It yields the protein CSVDTPGQEYEQYF.

This clonotype has ten or more counts. The chain recombines TRBV6-6 with TRBJ2-7; D may be TRBD1 (6 bases). The CDR3 extends over 13 amino acids. The V gene's germline CDR1 is MNHNY and CDR2 SVGAGI (reference sequence). V was cut by 4 bases and J by 6 bases, with 13 bases left in between. CDR3 DNA sequence: TGTGCCAGCAGTTTCGTAGGGGGTGGCGAGCAGTACTTC. The encoded protein is CASSFVGGGEQYF.

The V gene is TRBV7-2, the J gene TRBJ2-2, with 13 bases identical to TRBD2. The CDR3 is 16 residues long. With V trimmed by 6 bases and J by 4 bases, 5 bases remained unmatched. Germline CDR1 is SGHTA and CDR2 is FQGNSA. CDR3: CASRPLAGGLTGELFF. Here the CDR3 DNA reads TGTGCCAGCAGACCACTAGCGGGGGGGCTCACCGGGGAGCTGTTTTTT.

Comment on this clonotype: This could be a read error, since a much larger clone is one nucleotide away. The J gene is TRBJ1-3, the V gene TRBV29-1; 9 nucleotides align to TRBD1. The CDR3 length is 16 residues. Germline V gives CDR1 SQVTM, CDR2 ANQGSEA. The V gene end was trimmed by 6 bases and the J gene end by 0 bases; junction bases not matched to a gene: 9. DNA for the CDR3: TGCAGCGTCGTCCCGGGACAGGGACCCTCTGGAAACACCATATATTTT. Residues: CSVVPGQGPSGNTIYF.

This clonotype was observed a few times. The chain couples TRBV4-3 to TRBJ2-2; D may be TRBD1 (6 bases). V dropped 5 bases and J dropped 0 bases, with 13 bases sitting between them. The CDR3 runs 16 residues. The germline V gene has CDR1 LGHNA and CDR2 YSLEER. Here the CDR3 DNA reads TGCGCCAGCAGCACGTTGGGACACGCGAACACCGGGGAGCTGTTTTTT. This codes for CASSTLGHANTGELFF.

Details on this clonotype: A read error is possible here, since a much larger clone lies one base away. The CDR3, as DNA: TGTGCCAGCGGTACCCGCCGACGCGAAGTAGGGCAGCCCCAGCATTTT. Its protein product is CASGTRRREVGQPQHF. The rearrangement uses TRBV28 and TRBJ1-5; D uncertain. The germline V gene encodes CDR1 MDHEN and CDR2 SYDVKM. The CDR3 sequence is 16 residues long. Trimming pared 8 bases from V and 7 bases from J, leaving 24 bases between.